This TCR beta chain comes out of a study of blood T cell repertoires in COVID-19. The repertoire was sequenced with immunoSEQ multiplex PCR; TCRdb's copy has only in-frame clones and lacks some. The sample shows 150,000 to 200,000 clones, around 90% of them seen only once. The V and J ends lost 6 bases and 7 bases, in that order; junction bases with no gene match: 11. Per germline, CDR1 MDHEN and CDR2 SYDVKM. The CDR3 has 15 amino acids. This chain connects TRBV28 to TRBJ1-2, with TRBD1 identical over 10 bases. The TCR was taken from an elderly woman with COVID-19, enrolled during active disease. What was sequenced was peripheral blood. Here the CDR3 reads CASRGGGTGVFGYTF. CDR3 bases: TGTGCCAGCAGAGGAGGGGGGACAGGGGTTTTTGGCTACACCTTC.